This T cell receptor beta chain was captured by sequencing in a study of cytomegalovirus exposure and HLA in healthy donors. Amplification used 60 Vbeta primers and 13 Jbeta primers. The table came from immunoSEQ multiplex PCR; TCRdb's copy has only in-frame clones and leaves some out. The sample holds some 150,000 clones; approximately 81% are singletons and the top ten take 3.5% to 5.5%. Germline loops: CDR1 SNHLY, CDR2 FYNNEI. Trimming shortened V by 4 bases and J by 4 bases, and 8 bases separated the two germline ends. This CDR3 has 13 amino acids. This sequence joins TRBV2 and TRBJ1-5; the D is unclear. Sequenced material: PBMCs. The sequence was collected from a woman in her forties in good health and CMV-seropositive. The DNA of the CDR3 is TGTGCCAGCAGTGGACACACGAATCAGCCCCAGCATTTT. Protein: CASSGHTNQPQHF.